This entry is about one T cell receptor beta chain. Other DNA sequences of this sample code for an identical CDR3. The table came from immunoSEQ multiplex PCR; TCRdb's copy has only in-frame clones and leaves some out. The sample lists under 95,000 clones; approximately 90% were seen once. CD4+CD25+CD127- Tregs, CD4+CD25- non-Tregs, CD4 and CD8 cells were sorted. The sample is drawn from a study of Tregs in tolerant kidney transplant recipients. V dropped 5 bases and J dropped 4 bases, with 6 bases sitting between them. Germline V CDR1 and CDR2: SGHAT, FQNNGV. This CDR3 comprises 11 residues. Here the sequenced sample was Tregs from blood, taken before the transplant. The TCR sequence derives from a human donor who received a combined kidney and bone marrow transplant. V usage is TRBV11-2 and J usage is TRBJ2-7; D unclear. The CDR3 is CASSLEYEQYF. The CDR3 DNA is TGTGCCAGCAGCCTTGAATACGAGCAGTACTTC.